The 2 T cell receptor beta chains reported below all come from one sample, sequenced in a study of T cell responses to AZD1222 COVID-19 vaccine. Assay: immunoSEQ multiplex PCR; the TCRdb copy retains only in-frame clones and omits some. The data contain roughly 120,000 clones, approximately 83% of them singletons. The material sequenced was peripheral blood, taken on day 0 of AZD1222 vaccination. All receptors come from an adult in good health.

The J gene is TRBJ2-1, the V gene TRBV12-3 or TRBV12-4; D remains unclear. The V gene lost 5 bases and the J gene lost 9 bases, with 8 bases spanning the gap. The CDR3 has 11 amino acids. The CDR3 loop is CASSKKGEQFF. The CDR3 coding sequence is TGTGCCAGCAGTAAGAAGGGTGAGCAGTTCTTC.

The sample holds one count of this clone. The J gene is TRBJ1-4, the V gene TRBV5-1; D is unresolved. The CDR3 runs to 15 residues. Trimming shortened V by 1 base and J by 4 bases, and 11 bases separated the two germline ends. Germline assignment: CDR1 SGHRS and CDR2 YFSETQ. In DNA form, the CDR3 reads TGCGCCAGCAGCTTGATGGCAGGCTTTAATGAAAAACTGTTTTTT. It translates to CASSLMAGFNEKLFF. Looking up the rest from reference TRBV5-1 and TRBJ1-4 gives the full variable domain: KAGVTQTPRYLIKTRGQQVTLSCSPISGHRSVSWYQQTPGQGLQFLFEYFSETQRNKGNFPGRFSGRQFSNSRSEMNVSTLELGDSALYLCASSLMAGFNEKLFFGSGTQLSVL.